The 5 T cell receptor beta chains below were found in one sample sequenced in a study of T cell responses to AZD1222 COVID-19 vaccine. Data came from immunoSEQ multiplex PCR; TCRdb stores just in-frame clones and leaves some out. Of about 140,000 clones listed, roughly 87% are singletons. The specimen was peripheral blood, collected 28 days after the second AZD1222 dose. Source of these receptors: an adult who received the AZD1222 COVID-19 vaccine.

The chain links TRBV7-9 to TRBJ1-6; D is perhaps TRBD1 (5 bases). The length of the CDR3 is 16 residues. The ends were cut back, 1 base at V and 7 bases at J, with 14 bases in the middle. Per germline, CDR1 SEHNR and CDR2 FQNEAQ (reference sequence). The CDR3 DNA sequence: TGTGCCAGCAGCTTAGTGGGGACCTTAGGGAATTCACCCCTCCACTTT. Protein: CASSLVGTLGNSPLHF.

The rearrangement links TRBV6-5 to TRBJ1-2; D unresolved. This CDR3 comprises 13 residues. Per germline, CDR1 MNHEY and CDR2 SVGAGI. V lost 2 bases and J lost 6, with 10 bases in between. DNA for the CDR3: TGTGCCAGCAGTTACGGAACAGATGATGGCTACACCTTC. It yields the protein CASSYGTDDGYTF.

The CDR3 nucleotides are TGTGCCAGCAGTTTGCAGGGAACCTATGGCTACACCTTC. Its protein product is CASSLQGTYGYTF. The J gene is TRBJ1-2, the V gene TRBV12-3 or TRBV12-4; perhaps TRBD1 as D (5 bases). Trimming left V 3 bases short and J 4 bases short, with 9 bases between. The CDR3 totals 13 residues.

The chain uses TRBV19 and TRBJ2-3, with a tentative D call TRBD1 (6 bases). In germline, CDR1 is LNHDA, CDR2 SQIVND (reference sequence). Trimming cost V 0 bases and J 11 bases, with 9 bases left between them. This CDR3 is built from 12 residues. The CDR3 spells CASSIEGRGQYF. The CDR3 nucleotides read TGTGCCAGTAGTATAGAAGGCAGGGGGCAGTATTTT. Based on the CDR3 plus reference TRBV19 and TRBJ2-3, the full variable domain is DGGITQSPKYLFRKEGQNVTLSCEQNLNHDAMYWYRQDPGQGLRLIYYSQIVNDFQKGDIAEGYSVSREKKESFPLTVTSAQKNPTAFYLCASSIEGRGQYFGPGTRLTVL.

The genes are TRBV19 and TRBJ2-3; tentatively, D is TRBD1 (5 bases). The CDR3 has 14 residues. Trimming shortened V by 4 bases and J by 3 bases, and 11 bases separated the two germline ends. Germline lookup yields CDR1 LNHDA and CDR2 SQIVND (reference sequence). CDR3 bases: TGTGCCAGTAGTAGGGCAGGGTTAACAGATACGCAGTATTTT. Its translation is CASSRAGLTDTQYF.